One and the same sample provided the 29 T cell receptor beta chains below, sequenced in a study of T cell changes during pregnancy in multiple sclerosis. Libraries were prepared by immunoSEQ multiplex PCR; TCRdb keeps only in-frame clonotypes and omits some of them. Of tens of thousands of clones listed, around 94% are singletons. The material sequenced was peripheral blood, taken in the third trimester of pregnancy. The receptors shown here come from a female donor with multiple sclerosis, enrolled in a pregnancy study.

V gene TRBV4-1 combines with J gene TRBJ2-5; no clear D. V lost 0 bases to trimming and J lost 1 base, with 6 bases between them. Germline assignment: CDR1 MGHRA and CDR2 YSYEKL. The CDR3 is made up of 14 amino acids. In nucleotides, the CDR3 is TGCGCCAGCAGCCAAGACACATTCCAAGAGACCCAGTACTTC. Translated, it gives CASSQDTFQETQYF.

The chain recombines TRBV19 with TRBJ2-5; 11 nucleotides line up with TRBD2. The CDR3 spans 17 residues. Germline lookup yields CDR1 LNHDA and CDR2 SQIVND (reference sequence). V shed 4 bases, J shed 1 base, and the junction held 8 bases outside the gene matches. CDR3 sequence (DNA): TGTGCCAGTAGTACCCGGGGACTAGCGGAGCTCCAAGAGACCCAGTACTTC. The encoded protein is CASSTRGLAELQETQYF. The whole variable domain, filled in from reference TRBV19 and TRBJ2-5, reads DGGITQSPKYLFRKEGQNVTLSCEQNLNHDAMYWYRQDPGQGLRLIYYSQIVNDFQKGDIAEGYSVSREKKESFPLTVTSAQKNPTAFYLCASSTRGLAELQETQYFGPGTRLLVL.

V is TRBV28 and J is TRBJ2-7; 11 positions match TRBD1. Germline CDR1 reads MDHEN; CDR2 reads SYDVKM. Trimming removed 6 bases from V and 2 bases from J; junction bases left unmatched: 6. The CDR3 contains 15 residues. This chain's CDR3 is CASSRGQGVPYEQYF. The DNA for the CDR3 is TGTGCCAGCAGCCGGGGACAGGGGGTCCCCTACGAGCAGTACTTC.

V gene TRBV11-3 combines with J gene TRBJ1-1, with D unclear. The CDR3 loop spans 15 amino acids. CDR1 SGHNT and CDR2 YENEEA come from the germline V gene. V lost 0 bases and J 1 base, leaving 9 bases between the germline ends. CDR3 DNA sequence: TGTGCCAGCAGCTTAGATGCTGCGCCGAACACTGAAGCTTTCTTT. Translation: CASSLDAAPNTEAFF.

The chain employs TRBV29-1 and TRBJ1-1; weak D call: TRBD1 (6 bases). There are 15 residues in the CDR3. CDR1 and CDR2 (germline): SQVTM, ANQGSEA. The CDR3 DNA follows: TGCAGTGCCGGTCCGACAGGACCTAGGGGGACTGAAGCTTTCTTT. It translates to CSAGPTGPRGTEAFF. Looking up the rest from reference TRBV29-1 and TRBJ1-1 gives the full variable domain: SAVISQKPSRDICQRGTSLTIQCQVDSQVTMMFWYRQQPGQSLTLIATANQGSEATYESGFVIDKFPISRPNLTFSTLTVSNMSPEDSSIYLCSAGPTGPRGTEAFFGQGTRLTVV.

Concerning this clone itself: Other DNA sequences in the same sample also yield this CDR3. The J gene is TRBJ2-1, the V gene TRBV7-9; D is undetermined. V was trimmed by 1 base and J by 0 bases, leaving 7 bases between them. The CDR3 has 15 amino acids. Looked up from germline, CDR1 is SEHNR and CDR2 is FQNEAQ (reference sequence). The CDR3 coding sequence is TGTGCCAGCAGCTTAGGCACGGTCTCCTACAATGAGCAGTTCTTC. It specifies CASSLGTVSYNEQFF.

The chain is built from TRBV7-9 and TRBJ2-2; tentative D call: TRBD2 (6 bases). The CDR3 loop spans 17 amino acids. Looked up from germline, CDR1 is SEHNR and CDR2 is FQNEAQ (reference sequence). Trimming took 11 bases from V and 1 from J, leaving 23 bases between them. In nucleotides, the CDR3 is TGTGCCCAGCACAAACTAGCTGGTTTCTGGAACACCGGGGAGCTGTTTTTT. It specifies CAQHKLAGFWNTGELFF. Based on the CDR3 plus reference TRBV7-9 and TRBJ2-2, the full variable domain is DTGVSQNPRHKITKRGQNVTFRCDPISEHNRLYWYRQTLGQGPEFLTYFQNEAQLEKSRLLSDRFSAERPKGSFSTLEIQRTEQGDSAMYLCAQHKLAGFWNTGELFFGEGSRLTVL.

This clone was observed once. The V call is TRBV11-2, the J call TRBJ2-2; possibly TRBD2 for D (5 bases). The CDR3 runs 15 residues. Germline V gene sequence: CDR1 SGHAT, CDR2 FQNNGV. Trimming cost V 0 bases and J 9 bases, with 14 bases left between them. The CDR3 region is CASSLEEGYGRELFF. CDR3 in DNA: TGTGCCAGCAGCTTAGAAGAGGGATACGGGCGGGAGCTGTTTTTT.

The V gene is TRBV4-1, the J gene TRBJ2-1; 14 bases fit TRBD2. After removal of 3 bases from V and 1 base from J, the junction contained 11 bases not matched to a gene. There are 20 residues in the CDR3. In germline, CDR1 is MGHRA, CDR2 YSYEKL. The CDR3 protein is CASSQMGLAGVPRSYNEQFF. The DNA of the CDR3 is TGCGCCAGCAGCCAGATGGGACTAGCGGGAGTTCCCAGATCCTACAATGAGCAGTTCTTC.

V usage is TRBV7-2 and J usage is TRBJ2-2; 13 bases are shared with TRBD2. From germline, CDR1 is SGHTA and CDR2 FQGNSA. The CDR3 loop spans 18 amino acids. V shed 7 bases and J 7 bases; nucleotides not matched to a gene: 15. The CDR3 DNA sequence: TGTGCCAGCACCGCAGGGGGAGGACTAGCGGGAGTCAGCGGGGAGCTGTTTTTT. As protein: CASTAGGGLAGVSGELFF.

The chain recombines TRBV19 with TRBJ1-3; TRBD1 is a possible D gene (6 bases). This CDR3 has 16 amino acids. V dropped 3 bases and J dropped 3 bases, with 15 bases sitting between them. Germline V lookup: CDR1 LNHDA, CDR2 SQIVND (reference sequence). CDR3 region: CASSISTDSLGNTIYF. For the CDR3, the DNA is TGTGCCAGTAGTATCAGCACGGACAGCCTTGGAAACACCATATATTTT.

The rearrangement joins TRBV4-2 to TRBJ2-3; D is perhaps TRBD2 (5 bases). V lost 0 bases and J lost 0, with 13 bases in between. The length of the CDR3 is 17 residues. The germline V gene has CDR1 LGHNA and CDR2 YNFKEQ. For the CDR3, the DNA is TGTGCCAGCAGCCAAGATAGCGCGGAGACTAGCACAGATACGCAGTATTTT. Amino acids: CASSQDSAETSTDTQYF.

The rearrangement joins TRBV7-8 to TRBJ2-7; 7 nucleotides align to TRBD1. CDR3 length: 15 residues. The V gene end was trimmed by 5 bases and the J gene end by 2 bases; junction bases not matched to a gene: 9. Germline values: CDR1 SGHVS, CDR2 FQNEAQ. CDR3 loop: CASSVDRDRTYEQYF. The CDR3 DNA is TGTGCCAGCAGCGTTGACCGGGACAGAACCTACGAGCAGTACTTC.

The rearrangement uses TRBV30 and TRBJ1-1, with 7 bases that match TRBD1. Per germline, CDR1 GTSNPN and CDR2 SVGIG (reference sequence). The J segment lost 0 bases and the V segment lost 1 base, leaving 2 bases of the junction unmatched. The CDR3 length is 14 residues. CDR3 sequence: CAWSADRVNTEAFF. Here the CDR3 DNA reads TGTGCCTGGAGTGCCGACAGGGTGAACACTGAAGCTTTCTTT.

V usage is TRBV29-1 and J usage is TRBJ2-5; 10 bases align to TRBD1. This CDR3 region has 14 residues. Germline values: CDR1 SQVTM, CDR2 ANQGSEA. The trim removed 4 bases at V and 4 bases at J, leaving 6 bases unmatched. The CDR3 loop reads CSVVDRGTGETQYF. DNA for the CDR3: TGCAGCGTTGTGGACAGGGGGACAGGAGAGACCCAGTACTTC.

The rearrangement joins TRBV5-4 to TRBJ2-7; 7 nucleotides align to TRBD2. The V gene's germline CDR1 is SGHNT and CDR2 YYREEE (reference sequence). CDR3 length equals 16 residues. After removal of 4 bases from V and 0 bases from J, the junction contained 10 bases not matched to a gene. CDR3 DNA sequence: TGTGCCAGCAGCGACCCATGGGGGGGAAGCTCCTACGAGCAGTACTTC. This translates into CASSDPWGGSSYEQYF.

J is TRBJ2-7 and V is TRBV7-6, with TRBD2 as a possible D gene (5 bases). V lost 3 bases and J 4 bases, leaving 13 bases between the germline ends. Germline lookup yields CDR1 SGHVS and CDR2 FNYEAQ. This CDR3 has 14 amino acids. This chain's CDR3 is CASSFAGSIYEQYF. The CDR3 DNA sequence: TGTGCCAGCAGCTTTGCGGGCTCAATTTACGAGCAGTACTTC.

The genes are TRBV4-3 and TRBJ2-1, with D perhaps TRBD1 (5 bases). The CDR3 consists of 14 residues. Germline V gives CDR1 LGHNA, CDR2 YSLEER. Trimming stripped 2 bases from V and 8 bases from J, with 13 bases between. Here the CDR3 DNA reads TGCGCCAGCAGCCAAAGTAATAGGGGCCATGAGCAGTTCTTC. Translation: CASSQSNRGHEQFF.

This clone was recorded once. CDR3 nucleotides: TGTGCCAGCTCACCTTCTAGCGGGATAAGCACAGATACGCAGTATTTT. Protein: CASSPSSGISTDTQYF. The chain recombines TRBV18 with TRBJ2-3, with TRBD2 matching 9 bases. Trimming cost V 3 bases and J 0 bases; bases outside gene matches: 4. CDR3 length: 16 amino acids. Germline V gene data show CDR1 as KGHSH and CDR2 as LQKENI.

The rearrangement joins TRBV6-5 to TRBJ1-1; 8 bases are shared with TRBD1. The germline V gene has CDR1 MNHEY and CDR2 SVGAGI. The CDR3 runs 15 residues. J gave up 4 bases and V 5 bases, and 9 bases lay outside the gene matches. This chain's CDR3 is CASSPRTGRITEAFF. DNA for the CDR3: TGTGCCAGCAGTCCCCGGACAGGGAGGATCACTGAAGCTTTCTTT.

This chain joins TRBV7-2 and TRBJ2-7; 9 bases map to TRBD1. V lost 1 base and J lost 1; bases outside the gene matches: 5. Germline CDR1 and CDR2: SGHTA and FQGNSA. This CDR3 is 16 amino acids long. The CDR3 bases are TGTGCCAGCAGCTTAGACGGGACAGGGCCTTCCTACGAGCAGTACTTC. Its translation is CASSLDGTGPSYEQYF.

This clone has only a few counts. The chain uses TRBV9 and TRBJ1-3; 7 bases match TRBD1. The germline V gene has CDR1 SGDLS and CDR2 YYNGEE. This CDR3 region has 16 residues. V shed 4 bases and J 1 base; nucleotides not matched to a gene: 8. The CDR3 is CASSPGQVPSGNTIYF. CDR3 bases: TGTGCCAGCAGCCCAGGACAGGTTCCTTCTGGAAACACCATATATTTT. Full variable domain (outside the CDR3, taken from reference TRBV9 and TRBJ1-3): DSGVTQTPKHLITATGQRVTLRCSPRSGDLSVYWYQQSLDQGLQFLIQYYNGEERAKGNILERFSAQQFPDLHSELNLSSLELGDSALYFCASSPGQVPSGNTIYFGEGSWLTVV.

V usage is TRBV5-4 and J usage is TRBJ2-7; 7 bases align to TRBD1. The trim removed 5 bases at V and 6 bases at J, leaving 5 bases unmatched. The CDR3 length is 12 residues. Germline assignment: CDR1 SGHNT and CDR2 YYREEE (reference sequence). CDR3 protein: CASSYKGAEQYF. For the CDR3, the DNA is TGTGCCAGCAGTTATAAGGGGGCCGAGCAGTACTTC.

The rearrangement uses TRBV5-1 and TRBJ2-2; TRBD1 aligns across 8 bases. CDR3 length: 15 amino acids. Per the germline V gene, CDR1 is SGHRS and CDR2 is YFSETQ. Losses at the gene ends were 4 bases for V and 4 bases for J; bases not matched to a gene: 6. The CDR3 sequence: CASSPDRVGTGELFF. CDR3 sequence (DNA): TGCGCCAGCAGCCCGGACAGGGTGGGCACCGGGGAGCTGTTTTTT.

The chain joins TRBV5-1 to TRBJ2-7; the match to TRBD1 covers 8 bases. J gave up 0 bases and V 6 bases, and 5 bases lay outside the gene matches. The CDR3 totals 14 residues. From germline, CDR1 is SGHRS and CDR2 YFSETQ. The CDR3, as DNA: TGCGCCAGCACCCGGACAGGGACCTCCTACGAGCAGTACTTC. This sequence encodes CASTRTGTSYEQYF.

V usage is TRBV6-5 and J usage is TRBJ1-2; TRBD1 aligns across 8 bases. CDR1 MNHEY and CDR2 SVGAGI come from the germline V gene. The CDR3 is made up of 14 amino acids. With 4 bases clipped from V and 7 bases from J, the junction kept 8 bases outside the gene matches. CDR3 sequence reads: CASSSPGQGGGYTF. The CDR3 DNA sequence: TGTGCCAGCAGTTCCCCCGGACAGGGAGGTGGCTACACCTTC.

This chain connects TRBV18 to TRBJ2-5, with TRBD1 matching over 10 bases. CDR1 and CDR2 from the germline V gene are KGHSH and LQKENI. The CDR3 has 17 amino acids. Trimming cost V 3 bases and J 5 bases; bases outside gene matches: 12. The CDR3 DNA reads as TGTGCCAGCTCACCTGAGGGACAGGGGCATTTCGTGGAGACCCAGTACTTC. This gives the protein CASSPEGQGHFVETQYF.

V usage is TRBV18 and J usage is TRBJ1-4, with 8 bases that match TRBD1. The CDR3 is made up of 14 amino acids. J was trimmed by 6 bases and V by 5 bases; bases with no gene match: 5. The V gene's germline CDR1 is KGHSH and CDR2 LQKENI. CDR3 sequence reads: CASSSLQGDEKLFF. In nucleotides, the CDR3 is TGTGCCAGCTCATCTTTACAGGGGGATGAAAAACTGTTTTTT.

This clone appeared once. The V gene is TRBV5-4, the J gene TRBJ2-2; D perhaps matches TRBD2 (5 bases). Germline V gives CDR1 SGHNT, CDR2 YYREEE (reference sequence). With 6 bases removed from V and 5 bases from J, the gap between germline ends came to 14 bases. The CDR3 has 14 amino acids. Here the CDR3 reads CASTSPEGTGELFF. The CDR3 region has the DNA TGTGCCAGCACCTCTCCTGAGGGTACCGGGGAGCTGTTTTTT.